These 20 T cell receptor beta chains came from one sample sequenced in a study of radiotherapy plus CTLA-4 blockade in lung cancer. The protocol was immunoSEQ multiplex PCR, while the TCRdb copy is restricted to in-frame clones and leaves out a portion. The top ten hold around 4.8% of the sample, which has about 50,000 clones, almost 85% seen once. Sample: peripheral blood, taken from a patient treated with radiotherapy plus ipilimumab. Every receptor here comes from a human donor with non-small cell lung cancer whose response to radiotherapy plus ipilimumab could not be evaluated.

This clone was seen a single time. V and J are TRBV6-1 and TRBJ2-3; the match to TRBD2 covers 12 bases. V trimming: 4 bases; J trimming: 2 bases; junction bases outside the gene matches: 1. The CDR3 contains 15 residues. Per the germline V gene, CDR1 is MNHNS and CDR2 is SASEGT. The CDR3 loop reads CASSGLAGDTDTQYF. The CDR3, as DNA: TGTGCCAGCAGTGGACTAGCGGGGGACACAGATACGCAGTATTTT.

This clone has just a few counts. The chain is built from TRBV5-4 and TRBJ1-2, with TRBD1 matching 7 bases. The length of the CDR3 is 13 residues. With V trimmed by 4 bases and J by 4 bases, 4 bases remained unmatched. Germline CDR1 and CDR2: SGHNT and YYREEE (reference sequence). The CDR3 region is CASSPDRSYGYTF. The CDR3 nucleotides read TGTGCCAGCAGCCCGGACAGGAGCTATGGCTACACCTTC. Full variable domain (outside the CDR3, taken from reference TRBV5-4 and TRBJ1-2): ETGVTQSPTHLIKTRGQQVTLRCSSQSGHNTVSWYQQALGQGPQFIFQYYREEENGRGNFPPRFSGLQFPNYSSELNVNALELDDSALYLCASSPDRSYGYTFGSGTRLTVV.

This clone was counted a single time. The chain recombines TRBV7-2 with TRBJ1-1; D not certain. This CDR3 contains 13 residues. Between the trimmed V and J ends, which lost 2 bases and 0 bases, there was a span of 4 bases. Germline-derived CDR1 and CDR2 are SGHTA and FQGNSA. The CDR3 loop is CASSLTVNTEAFF. CDR3 sequence (DNA): TGTGCCAGCAGCTTAACAGTGAACACTGAAGCTTTCTTT.

The V gene is TRBV27, the J gene TRBJ2-3; D not certain. Per germline, CDR1 MNHEY and CDR2 SMNVEV (reference sequence). The CDR3 totals 13 residues. Trimming cost V 3 bases and J 7 bases, with 11 bases left between them. The chain's CDR3 is CASSFQPGYTQYF. DNA of the CDR3: TGTGCCAGCAGTTTTCAGCCGGGTTATACGCAGTATTTT.

This chain links TRBV7-9 with TRBJ2-5; TRBD2 agrees at 9 bases. The germline gives CDR1 SEHNR, CDR2 FQNEAQ (reference sequence). The CDR3 is made up of 14 amino acids. V lost 5 bases and J lost 4; bases outside the gene matches: 5. The CDR3 DNA sequence: TGTGCCAGCAGCCTTAGCGGGAGTTCAGAGACCCAGTACTTC. This sequence encodes CASSLSGSSETQYF.

The genes are TRBV19 and TRBJ2-1; TRBD1 matches 9 bases. J lost 5 bases, V lost 8 bases, and 7 bases had no gene match. This CDR3 has 14 residues. The germline V gene has CDR1 LNHDA and CDR2 SQIVND (reference sequence). The CDR3 bases are TGTGCCAGTGGGAACAGGGGGCTTAACAATGAGCAGTTCTTC. Translated, it gives CASGNRGLNNEQFF.

The gene calls are TRBV9 and TRBJ1-1; D remains unclear. The CDR3 spans 13 residues. In germline, CDR1 is SGDLS, CDR2 YYNGEE. V lost 2 bases and J lost 0, with 5 bases in between. CDR3 sequence: CASSVTLNTEAFF. For the CDR3, the DNA is TGTGCCAGCAGCGTGACACTGAACACTGAAGCTTTCTTT.

The CDR3 nucleotides read TGTGCCAGCGGCCAAGGGGGTCTGACTAATTCACCCCTCCACTTT. Its protein is CASGQGGLTNSPLHF. This chain joins TRBV6-5 and TRBJ1-6, with D possibly TRBD1 on 6 matching bases. CDR1 MNHEY and CDR2 SVGAGI come from the germline V gene. The length of the CDR3 is 15 residues. Trimming took 8 bases from V and 6 from J, leaving 17 bases between them.

The V call is TRBV4-3, the J call TRBJ1-1; D unresolved. The V and J ends lost 8 bases and 7 bases respectively, with 14 bases between them. The CDR3 contains 12 residues. CDR1 is LGHNA and CDR2 is YSLEER in the germline V gene. CDR3: CASSTALGEAFF. CDR3 sequence (DNA): TGCGCCAGCTCTACCGCACTCGGTGAAGCTTTCTTT.

This chain joins TRBV4-3 and TRBJ2-5, with 8 bases aligning to TRBD2. The V segment lost 1 base and the J segment 9 bases; nucleotides outside the gene matches: 7. This CDR3 is 14 amino acids long. Per the germline V gene, CDR1 is LGHNA and CDR2 is YSLEER. CDR3 nucleotides: TGCGCCAGCAGCCAAGGAGCGGGACTAGTGCCCCAGTACTTC. Amino acids: CASSQGAGLVPQYF.

The V gene is TRBV27, the J gene TRBJ2-2, with 12 positions matching TRBD2. The CDR3 loop spans 16 amino acids. Trimming took 4 bases from V and 7 from J; bases not matched to a gene: 7. CDR1 MNHEY and CDR2 SMNVEV come from the germline V gene (reference sequence). The CDR3 sequence: CASSSRLAGAGGELFF. CDR3 DNA: TGTGCCAGCAGTTCACGACTAGCGGGAGCTGGCGGGGAGCTGTTTTTT.

This clone showed up just once. This chain links TRBV19 with TRBJ1-2; TRBD1 matches 10 bases. Trimming removed 6 bases from V and 5 bases from J; junction bases left unmatched: 6. Germline V CDR1 and CDR2: LNHDA, SQIVND (reference sequence). The length of the CDR3 is 14 residues. CDR3 in DNA: TGTGCCAGTAGCCCCGGACAGGGGGATTATGGCTACACCTTC. The encoded protein is CASSPGQGDYGYTF.

The rearrangement joins TRBV28 to TRBJ1-1; TRBD1 is a possible D gene (5 bases). Trimming cost V 4 bases and J 6 bases, with 15 bases left between them. CDR3 length: 14 residues. Germline lookup yields CDR1 MDHEN and CDR2 SYDVKM. Here the CDR3 reads CASSSPGQASEAFF. The CDR3 DNA sequence: TGTGCCAGCAGTTCGCCCGGACAAGCTTCTGAAGCTTTCTTT.

The chain employs TRBV11-2 and TRBJ1-2; the D gene is possibly TRBD1 (6 bases). The V and J ends lost 2 bases and 4 bases respectively, with 14 bases between them. The CDR3 has 15 residues. Germline V lookup: CDR1 SGHAT, CDR2 FQNNGV. The CDR3 DNA sequence: TGTGCCAGCAGCTTAATTCGGCAGGGGTCCTATGGCTACACCTTC. Protein sequence: CASSLIRQGSYGYTF.

The rearrangement links TRBV6-6 to TRBJ1-3; D unclear. Germline CDR1 is MNHNY and CDR2 is SVGAGI (reference sequence). The CDR3 contains 16 residues. Between the trimmed V and J ends, which lost 0 bases and 0 bases, there was a span of 9 bases. DNA for the CDR3: TGTGCCAGCAGTTACTCGAACGTAGACTCTGGAAACACCATATATTTT. Translated: CASSYSNVDSGNTIYF.

This chain uses TRBV2 with TRBJ1-2; maybe TRBD1 (5 bases). CDR3 length: 14 amino acids. Trimming cost V 4 bases and J 1 base, with 10 bases left between them. In germline, CDR1 is SNHLY, CDR2 FYNNEI. The CDR3: CASSVHRSNYGYTF. DNA of the CDR3: TGTGCCAGCAGTGTACACAGGAGTAACTATGGCTACACCTTC.

The chain combines TRBV9 with TRBJ1-1; no clear D gene. The CDR3 loop spans 14 amino acids. V dropped 0 bases and J dropped 2 bases, with 8 bases sitting between them. Germline loops: CDR1 SGDLS, CDR2 YYNGEE. The chain's CDR3 is CASSVDAVNTEAFF. The CDR3 DNA is TGTGCCAGCAGCGTAGACGCGGTAAACACTGAAGCTTTCTTT. The variable domain in full, completed from reference TRBV9 and TRBJ1-1, reads DSGVTQTPKHLITATGQRVTLRCSPRSGDLSVYWYQQSLDQGLQFLIQYYNGEERAKGNILERFSAQQFPDLHSELNLSSLELGDSALYFCASSVDAVNTEAFFGQGTRLTVV.

This clone was observed once. The rearrangement uses TRBV5-4 and TRBJ2-2; 7 nucleotides match TRBD1. The CDR3 runs 16 residues. V gave up 4 bases and J gave up 3 bases; unmatched junction bases: 9. Germline CDR1 and CDR2: SGHNT and YYREEE (reference sequence). The CDR3 is CASSPYRDSDTGELFF. CDR3 nucleotides: TGTGCCAGCAGCCCCTACCGGGACAGCGACACCGGGGAGCTGTTTTTT.

The chain has TRBV21-1 and TRBJ2-7; the table gives TRBD1 as D, unverified against the DNA. TRBV21-1 corresponds to a pseudogene. This CDR3 contains 16 residues. CDR3 loop: CASSRFPGQGEHEQYF. The CDR3 DNA reads TGTGCCAGCAGCCGTTTTCCGGGACAGGGGGAGCACGAGCAGTACTTC.

This clone has just a few counts. This chain uses TRBV18 with TRBJ1-1; the D gene is possibly TRBD1 (6 bases). Germline CDR1 is KGHSH and CDR2 is LQKENI. This CDR3 is 14 amino acids long. Trimming removed 2 bases from V and 9 bases from J, with 16 bases in between. CDR3 amino acids: CASSPAVGDKKAFF. Written as DNA, the CDR3 is TGTGCCAGCTCACCAGCAGTTGGGGACAAAAAAGCTTTCTTT.